The 15 T cell receptor beta chains below come from one sample, sequenced in a study of T cells in Graves' hyperthyroidism and ophthalmopathy (dated by TCRdb to about 2019). Receptors were amplified or captured by multiplex PCR. Sequencing took place on an Illumina HiSeq 2000. The TCR beta CDR3 regions were amplified from RNA transcripts. The first round of RT-PCR for the TCR CDR3 was performed with the HTBI primer set and the Qiagen OneStep RT-PCR kit. The public reads were run again by TCRdb, first through fastp at Q25 and then through MiXCR, and only productive beta chains were kept. Under each unique CDR3 protein, matching rows form one entry showing the most common genes and DNA. The sample records fewer than 750,000 distinct CDR3 sequences, approximately 14% of which are singletons. The top ten constitute about 4% of the sample. Material: blood. The receptors were sampled from a woman in her thirties or forties with Graves' ophthalmopathy.

This clonotype was counted many times. The chain links TRBV6-2 or TRBV6-3 to TRBJ2-5; TRBD1 aligns across 7 bases. The V and J ends lost 7 bases and 5 bases, in that order; junction bases with no gene match: 10. The CDR3 contains 14 residues. Germline lookup yields CDR1 MNHEY and CDR2 SVGEGT. DNA for the CDR3: TGTGCCAGCACAAACACAGGGGTCCTGGAGACCCAGTACTTC. It specifies CASTNTGVLETQYF.

This clonotype showed up many times. J is TRBJ1-1 and V is TRBV29-1; no clear D. Per the germline V gene, CDR1 is SQVTM and CDR2 is ANQGSEA. The CDR3 loop spans 11 amino acids. Trimming cost V 6 bases and J 5 bases, with 10 bases left between them. CDR3 DNA: TGCAGCGTAAGCTCCCCAACTGAAGCTTTCTTT. Its translation: CSVSSPTEAFF.

The table lists this clonotype with many counts. V gene TRBV6-1 combines with J gene TRBJ2-7; D ambiguous. CDR1 and CDR2 from the germline V gene are MNHNS and SASEGT. With 3 bases removed from V and 6 bases from J, the gap between germline ends came to 6 bases. There are 11 residues in the CDR3. CDR3 sequence reads: CASSDTLEQYF. Here the CDR3 DNA reads TGTGCCAGCAGTGATACCCTCGAGCAGTACTTC.

This clonotype was seen many times. The chain couples TRBV27 to TRBJ2-2; D gene ambiguous. Germline values: CDR1 MNHEY, CDR2 SMNVEV (reference sequence). This CDR3 is 13 amino acids long. V lost 3 bases and J lost 8, with 10 bases in between. CDR3 bases: TGTGCCAGCAGTTTTGGGGTGGGGGGGGAGCTGTTTTTT. Translated: CASSFGVGGELFF.

In its sample, this clonotype was seen once. V is TRBV6-5 and J is TRBJ2-2, with D perhaps TRBD1 (6 bases). This CDR3 contains 17 residues. V gave up 2 bases and J gave up 3 bases, with 16 bases separating them. Germline V gene lookup returns CDR1 MNHEY and CDR2 SVGAGI. The CDR3 protein is CASSYTLRDTDTGELFF. The CDR3 DNA reads TGTGCCAGCAGTTACACCCTCCGGGACACTGACACCGGGGAGCTGTTTTTT.

This clonotype came up many times. The V call is TRBV28, the J call TRBJ2-3; D unclear. V was shortened by 2 bases and J by 2 bases, with 14 bases between the two germline ends. This CDR3 region has 16 residues. The V gene's germline CDR1 is MDHEN and CDR2 SYDVKM. DNA for the CDR3: TGTGCCAGCAGTTTAAGTCGGGTACCGTACACAGATACGCAGTATTTT. It is translated as CASSLSRVPYTDTQYF.

This clonotype was counted many times. The rearrangement joins TRBV30 to TRBJ2-7; D not resolved. CDR3 size: 12 residues. Germline CDR1 and CDR2: GTSNPN and SVGIG (reference sequence). Between the trimmed V and J ends, which lost 7 bases and 2 bases, there was a span of 12 bases. The CDR3 nucleotides are TGTGCCTACCAGCACGGCCCCTACGAGCAGTACTTC. Protein product: CAYQHGPYEQYF. The full variable domain, rest sourced from reference TRBV30 and TRBJ2-7, is SQTIHQWPATLVQPVGSPLSLECTVEGTSNPNLYWYRQAAGRGLQLLFYSVGIGQISSEVPQNLSASRPQDRQFILSSKKLLLSDSGFYLCAYQHGPYEQYFGPGTRLTVT.

This clonotype was seen repeatedly, ten times or more. The chain recombines TRBV6-2 or TRBV6-3 with TRBJ2-7; 8 bases match TRBD1. The germline V gene has CDR1 MNHEY and CDR2 SVGEGT. The CDR3 runs 14 residues. J lost 3 bases, V lost 6 bases, and 7 bases had no gene match. In DNA, the CDR3 is TGTGCCAGCAGATGGACAGGGCCCCACTACGAGCAGTACTTC. Translated, it gives CASRWTGPHYEQYF.

This clonotype was detected many times. V usage is TRBV4-2 and J usage is TRBJ2-7, with 10 bases aligning to TRBD2. The germline V gene encodes CDR1 LGHNA and CDR2 YNFKEQ. The ends lost 0 bases at V and 5 bases at J; junction bases unmatched: 4. The CDR3 loop spans 15 amino acids. In DNA form, the CDR3 reads TGTGCCAGCAGCCAAGAGGGGACTAGCGTCAACGAGCAGTACTTC. Its translation is CASSQEGTSVNEQYF.

This clonotype came up a few times. CDR3 amino acids: CASSLGTNSNQPQHF. The CDR3 nucleotides are TGTGCCAGCTCGCTCGGGACAAATAGCAATCAGCCCCAGCATTTT. This chain joins TRBV18 and TRBJ1-5; possibly TRBD1 for D (6 bases). V lost 6 bases and J 0 bases, leaving 12 bases between the germline ends. The CDR3 loop spans 15 amino acids. The germline CDR1 and CDR2 sequences are KGHSH and LQKENI.

This clonotype appeared many times. The chain combines TRBV20-1 with TRBJ2-7; D may be TRBD2 (6 bases). Trimming removed 5 bases from V and 4 bases from J, with 12 bases in between. Germline lookup yields CDR1 DFQATT and CDR2 SNEGSKA (reference sequence). The CDR3 runs 12 residues. CDR3 DNA: TGCAGTGCTGGGGACTGGGGATACGAGCAGTACTTC. This encodes CSAGDWGYEQYF.

This clonotype was counted ten times or more. CDR3 DNA sequence: TGTGCCAGCACACAGGGGTACGGGGAGACCCAGTACTTC. Translating gives CASTQGYGETQYF. This chain connects TRBV12-3 or TRBV12-4 to TRBJ2-5; TRBD1 aligns across 7 bases. Unmatched junction bases numbered 7, after V lost 7 bases and J lost 5 bases. The CDR3 is 13 residues long.

The chain uses TRBV18 and TRBJ1-5; D not certain. This CDR3 is built from 14 residues. Trimming took off 3 bases at V and 7 bases at J, with 13 bases between the two ends. Germline loops: CDR1 KGHSH, CDR2 LQKENI. CDR3 amino acids: CASSPSGPYQPQHF. In nucleotides, the CDR3 is TGTGCCAGCTCACCGTCAGGACCCTACCAGCCCCAGCATTTT.

In its sample, this clonotype was seen a few times. V is TRBV4-1 and J is TRBJ2-7; the match to TRBD1 covers 7 bases. With V trimmed by 3 bases and J by 0 bases, 5 bases remained unmatched. The germline gives CDR1 MGHRA, CDR2 YSYEKL. This CDR3 comprises 15 residues. The CDR3 sequence: CASSQGQTFSYEQYF. The CDR3 DNA sequence: TGCGCCAGCAGCCAGGGACAGACCTTCTCCTACGAGCAGTACTTC.

This clonotype was seen ten or more times. This chain connects TRBV6-2 or TRBV6-3 to TRBJ2-7; D is unclear. V was clipped by 2 bases and J by 6 bases, with 8 bases between them. Germline V gene sequence: CDR1 MNHEY, CDR2 SVGEGT. The CDR3 is made up of 12 amino acids. The CDR3 DNA reads TGTGCCAGCAGTTACGGAATAAGCGAGCAGTACTTC. Protein sequence: CASSYGISEQYF.